Listed here are 30 T cell receptor beta chains from one sample, sequenced in a study of T-cell reconstitution after alpha-beta-depleted transplantation in children. A TCRbeta library incorporating unique molecular identifiers was prepared. TCRdb reprocessed the PCR reads via MiXCR and lists one record per CDR3 protein. The top ten clones hold roughly 4.8% of a sample with 700,000 to 950,000 distinct CDR3 sequences, 15% to 20% of them seen once. Sequenced material: PBMCs, mostly from graft donor cells, taken 360 days after TCRalphabeta/CD19-depleted stem cell transplant. The receptor set was obtained from a male patient aged 10 to 17 who had a stem cell transplant for acute lymphoblastic leukemia, so the T cells may come from the graft donor.

Only a few counts were recorded for this clonotype. This chain connects TRBV5-1 to TRBJ2-7, with a tentative D call TRBD1 (6 bases). The CDR3 totals 17 residues. Germline V gives CDR1 SGHRS, CDR2 YFSETQ. V was clipped by 4 bases and J by 3 bases, with 23 bases between them. CDR3 sequence (DNA): TGCGCCAGCAGCAATCGAATCAGGGGCCCTCGGCTCTACGAGCAGTACTTC. It specifies CASSNRIRGPRLYEQYF.

This rearrangement joins TRBV3-1 to TRBJ1-5, with 8 bases matching TRBD1. The CDR3 covers 17 residues. The germline gives CDR1 LGHDT, CDR2 YNNKEL (reference sequence). V lost 0 bases to trimming and J lost 1 base; unmatched junction nucleotides: 5. CDR3 in DNA: TGTGCCAGCAGCCAAGATGGGACAGGATGGAGCAATCAGCCCCAGCATTTT. It is translated as CASSQDGTGWSNQPQHF.

The chain is built from TRBV4-1 and TRBJ2-5; 14 bases are shared with TRBD2. V lost 1 base to trimming and J lost 5 bases; unmatched junction nucleotides: 12. Per germline, CDR1 MGHRA and CDR2 YSYEKL. This CDR3 region has 19 residues. The CDR3 is CASSQVPGLAGAEGETQYF. CDR3 bases: TGCGCCAGCAGCCAAGTCCCGGGACTAGCGGGAGCGGAGGGGGAGACCCAGTACTTC.

As concerns this clonotype: One end of the junction fails to match germline, which may point to a read error. The chain couples TRBV12-3 or TRBV12-4 to TRBJ1-1; tentative D call: TRBD1 (5 bases). This CDR3 is 11 amino acids long. The CDR3 bases are TGTGCCAGCAGTTTGGGAGGGGCGCAGATCTTT. Residues: CASSLGGAQIF.

In this sample, this clonotype turned up many times. A junction boundary mismatches the germline segment, possibly from a read error. The chain couples TRBV5-1 to TRBJ2-7; D is perhaps TRBD1 (6 bases). Germline CDR1 reads SGHRS; CDR2 reads YFSETQ. The CDR3 spans 14 residues. The CDR3 DNA is TGTGCCAGCAGCTTAGTGGGGGCAACCTACGAGCAGTACTTC. Translated, it gives CASSLVGATYEQYF.

This rearrangement joins TRBV27 to TRBJ2-7, with 11 nucleotides matching TRBD2. Trimming took 4 bases from V and 1 from J; bases not matched to a gene: 9. The CDR3 runs 17 residues. Per germline, CDR1 MNHEY and CDR2 SMNVEV (reference sequence). DNA of the CDR3: TGTGCCAGCAGTTATGGCGAACTAGCGGGAGTATCCTACGAGCAGTACTTC. Residues: CASSYGELAGVSYEQYF.

There are many counts of this clonotype. This chain's CDR3 is CASSVSTNYGYTF. The CDR3 region has the DNA TGCGCCAGCAGTGTGAGCACGAACTATGGCTACACCTTC. J is TRBJ1-2 and V is TRBV5-1; D remains unclear. V shed 5 bases and J shed 2 bases, with 10 bases lying between them. The CDR3 totals 13 residues. Germline CDR1 reads SGHRS; CDR2 reads YFSETQ.

The chain carries TRBV18 and TRBJ2-7, with D possibly matching TRBD1 (6 bases). Trimming stripped 4 bases from V and 2 bases from J, with 12 bases between. Per the germline V gene, CDR1 is KGHSH and CDR2 is LQKENI. The CDR3 consists of 14 residues. The CDR3 DNA sequence: TGTGCCAGCTCACATCAGGGGATCACCTACGAGCAGTACTTC. Its translation is CASSHQGITYEQYF.

This clonotype was counted between two and nine times. The rearrangement links TRBV7-8 to TRBJ2-7; 9 bases are shared with TRBD2. V trimming: 0 bases; J trimming: 4 bases; junction bases outside the gene matches: 7. CDR3 length equals 16 residues. Germline V lookup: CDR1 SGHVS, CDR2 FQNEAQ. This chain's CDR3 is CASSLALAGYEYEQYF. In nucleotides, the CDR3 is TGTGCCAGCAGCTTAGCCCTAGCGGGGTACGAGTACGAGCAGTACTTC.

The V and J genes are TRBV20-1 and TRBJ2-7; 11 bases line up with TRBD2. The trim removed 4 bases at V and 0 bases at J, leaving 2 bases unmatched. The CDR3 runs 14 residues. CDR1 DFQATT and CDR2 SNEGSKA come from the germline V gene (reference sequence). The CDR3 loop is CSATSGGSSYEQYF. Here the CDR3 DNA reads TGCAGTGCTACTAGCGGGGGGAGCTCCTACGAGCAGTACTTC.

The chain couples TRBV12-3 or TRBV12-4 to TRBJ2-1; no firm D call. V was trimmed by 6 bases and J by 4 bases, leaving 13 bases between them. CDR3 length: 14 residues. The CDR3 DNA reads TGTGCCAGCAGGGACCAATACACTTACAATGAGCAGTTCTTC. This sequence encodes CASRDQYTYNEQFF.

The sample holds a few counts of this clonotype. The chain carries TRBV6-1 and TRBJ2-7; TRBD2 matches 10 bases. Germline assignment: CDR1 MNHNS and CDR2 SASEGT. Unmatched junction bases numbered 9, after V lost 6 bases and J lost 7 bases. This CDR3 has 14 residues. CDR3 DNA: TGTGCCAGCAGCCTAGCGGGAGAAACGAGAGAGCAGTACTTC. This encodes CASSLAGETREQYF.

This clonotype was seen a handful of times. The rearrangement links TRBV7-6 to TRBJ1-5, with D perhaps matching TRBD1 (5 bases). In germline, CDR1 is SGHVS, CDR2 FNYEAQ. Trimming removed 2 bases at V and 2 bases at J, with 10 bases between. The CDR3 has 15 amino acids. Written as DNA, the CDR3 is TGTGCCAGCAGCTTAAAATGGGGGGGCAATCAGCCCCAGCATTTT. Protein: CASSLKWGGNQPQHF.

The chain recombines TRBV6-1 with TRBJ1-1; no clear D. V was pared by 6 bases and J by 1 base, with 12 bases between. Germline V gives CDR1 MNHNS, CDR2 SASEGT. The CDR3 is 14 residues long. The CDR3 spells CASSATRRNTEAFF. The CDR3 DNA reads as TGTGCCAGCAGCGCAACACGTAGGAACACTGAAGCTTTCTTT.

The sample holds many counts of this clonotype. The CDR3 DNA reads TGTGCCAGCAGCGTAGTAGGAGGGGGGTTTGTGTACGAGCAGTACTTC. This translates into CASSVVGGGFVYEQYF. The chain combines TRBV9 with TRBJ2-7, with D perhaps given as TRBD1 or TRBD2 (6 bases each). V gave up 0 bases and J gave up 4 bases, with 17 bases separating them. The CDR3 sequence is 16 residues long. Germline-derived CDR1 and CDR2 are SGDLS and YYNGEE.

This chain links TRBV5-1 with TRBJ2-1; D not certain. The V gene's germline CDR1 is SGHRS and CDR2 YFSETQ. Trimming removed 4 bases at V and 5 bases at J, with 7 bases between. CDR3 length: 12 amino acids. The CDR3, as DNA: TGCGCCAGCAGCACGAAGCACAATGAGCAGTTCTTC. Amino acids: CASSTKHNEQFF.

This clonotype was seen once. V usage is TRBV7-8 and J usage is TRBJ2-7, with TRBD2 matching 12 bases. The CDR3 totals 17 residues. Trimming took 5 bases from V and 2 from J; bases not matched to a gene: 10. Germline V lookup: CDR1 SGHVS, CDR2 FQNEAQ. CDR3 in DNA: TGTGCCAGCAGCACCCCGACTAGCGGGAGATCTACCTACGAGCAGTACTTC. It is translated as CASSTPTSGRSTYEQYF.

This clonotype was found many times. This rearrangement joins TRBV20-1 to TRBJ2-1; 9 bases are a match to TRBD2. Germline V gene lookup returns CDR1 DFQATT and CDR2 SNEGSKA (reference sequence). There are 14 residues in the CDR3. J was trimmed by 8 bases and V by 0 bases; bases with no gene match: 5. The CDR3 region has the DNA TGCAGTGCTAGAGATAGCGGGAGATCGGATGAGCAGTTCTTC. Amino acid sequence: CSARDSGRSDEQFF.

This clonotype was seen many times. This rearrangement joins TRBV3-1 to TRBJ2-1; TRBD2 agrees at 9 bases. The J segment lost 7 bases and the V segment lost 1 base, leaving 8 bases of the junction unmatched. The CDR3 extends over 16 amino acids. Looked up from germline, CDR1 is LGHDT and CDR2 is YNNKEL (reference sequence). The CDR3 here is CASSQVKIAGENEQFF. CDR3 in DNA: TGTGCCAGCAGCCAAGTGAAAATAGCGGGAGAGAATGAGCAGTTCTTC.

The rearrangement links TRBV27 to TRBJ2-7, with D perhaps TRBD2 (5 bases). Germline lookup yields CDR1 MNHEY and CDR2 SMNVEV (reference sequence). The CDR3 loop spans 14 amino acids. V was cut by 3 bases and J by 2 bases, with 11 bases left in between. The CDR3 region is CASSFSTMTYEQYF. CDR3 nucleotide sequence: TGTGCCAGCAGTTTTTCGACTATGACCTACGAGCAGTACTTC.

This clonotype was observed many times. V usage is TRBV15 and J usage is TRBJ2-2; possible D gene TRBD1, 6 bases. The CDR3 has 14 amino acids. The germline V gene encodes CDR1 LNHNV and CDR2 YYDKDF (reference sequence). V shed 5 bases and J shed 5 bases, with 12 bases lying between them. The CDR3 sequence: CATSPHTGTGELFF. In DNA form, the CDR3 reads TGTGCCACCAGCCCTCACACAGGGACCGGGGAGCTGTTTTTT.

The sample holds many counts of this clonotype. The chain links TRBV9 to TRBJ2-7; D may match TRBD1 or TRBD2 (5 bases each). The V and J ends lost 3 bases and 1 base respectively, with 14 bases between them. Germline-derived CDR1 and CDR2 are SGDLS and YYNGEE. CDR3 length: 15 amino acids. CDR3 region: CASSAEGMGSYEQYF. The CDR3 DNA reads TGTGCCAGCAGCGCCGAGGGGATGGGTTCCTACGAGCAGTACTTC.

In its sample, this clonotype was seen many times. This rearrangement joins TRBV12-3 or TRBV12-4 to TRBJ2-6, with no clear D. The CDR3 spans 14 residues. V lost 4 bases and J 4 bases, leaving 8 bases between the germline ends. CDR3 sequence reads: CASSSILGANVLTF. CDR3 coding DNA: TGTGCCAGCAGTTCCATTCTGGGGGCCAACGTCCTGACTTTC.

The chain links TRBV4-1 to TRBJ2-7, with 8 bases aligning to TRBD1. CDR1 MGHRA and CDR2 YSYEKL come from the germline V gene. V dropped 0 bases and J dropped 4; count of bases not matched to a gene: 5. CDR3 length: 15 amino acids. The CDR3 nucleotides are TGCGCCAGCAGCCAAGATAAGGGACAGGCTTACGAGCAGTACTTC. Encoded protein: CASSQDKGQAYEQYF.

The rearrangement uses TRBV12-3 or TRBV12-4 and TRBJ1-2, with a possible D match to TRBD1 (5 bases). V shed 5 bases and J shed 2 bases, with 6 bases lying between them. The CDR3 is 12 amino acids. In DNA form, the CDR3 reads TGTGCCAGCAGTCGGGACAACTATGGCTACACCTTC. Translating it yields CASSRDNYGYTF.

The CDR3 here is CASSEKGRGPYGYTF. The CDR3, as DNA: TGTGCCAGCAGCGAGAAGGGACGGGGCCCCTATGGCTACACCTTC. The V and J genes are TRBV7-2 and TRBJ1-2, with D maybe TRBD1 (5 bases). Germline lookup yields CDR1 SGHTA and CDR2 FQGNSA. This CDR3 has 15 amino acids. V dropped 5 bases and J dropped 4 bases, with 17 bases sitting between them.

This clonotype was seen many times. J is TRBJ2-4 and V is TRBV12-3 or TRBV12-4; TRBD1 agrees at 7 bases. V lost 5 bases and J lost 8; bases outside the gene matches: 6. CDR3 length equals 13 residues. CDR3 sequence reads: CASSTQGIDIQYF. The CDR3, as DNA: TGTGCCAGCAGTACACAGGGGATCGACATTCAGTACTTC.

This clonotype was found many times. The CDR3 nucleotides are TGCGCCAGCAGCCCCCGGGCGGACTCCTCCTACGAGCAGTACTTC. It translates to CASSPRADSSYEQYF. The chain joins TRBV4-1 to TRBJ2-7; a weak D match, TRBD2 (5 bases). Germline values: CDR1 MGHRA, CDR2 YSYEKL. Deletions cut 4 bases from V and 0 bases from J, with 13 bases between. CDR3 length: 15 amino acids.

This clonotype was seen at least ten times. The chain has TRBV20-1 and TRBJ1-1, with D unresolved. Germline assignment: CDR1 DFQATT and CDR2 SNEGSKA (reference sequence). Trimming shortened V by 3 bases and J by 10 bases, and 15 bases separated the two germline ends. The CDR3 extends over 12 amino acids. DNA of the CDR3: TGCAGTGCTAGTAGTCCCGTGAATGGAGCTTTCTTT. Amino acids: CSASSPVNGAFF.

The genes are TRBV11-2 and TRBJ2-3, with 16 nucleotides matching TRBD2. Trimming at V came to 8 bases and at J to 1 base, leaving 6 bases not matched to a gene. Germline V lookup: CDR1 SGHAT, CDR2 FQNNGV. CDR3 length: 17 residues. The CDR3 region has the DNA TGTGCCAGCGCGGGACTAGCGGGAGGGGGGCGCACAGATACGCAGTATTTT. Its protein product is CASAGLAGGGRTDTQYF.